This T cell receptor beta chain was recovered during a study of T cells after yellow fever vaccination. About the research overall: Researchers used SMART-Seq v4 Ultra Low Input to prepare fractions that had low cell numbers. Study observations and caveats: By day 5 rather than day 15, the secondary response had peaked, though it was weaker. Most primary-vaccination clones recurred post-booster (under 98% CD4, 88% CD8).

CDR1 and CDR2 (germline): MNHEY, SVGEGT. The CDR3 covers 17 residues. The ends were cut back, 2 bases at V and 4 bases at J, with 19 bases in the middle. This clonotype was observed at least ten times. Its antigen is unknown. 5'RACE template switching generated TCR cDNA, adding a universal primer site and UMIs. MiXCR, run by TCRdb on the 5' RACE reads, gives a single entry per CDR3 protein. Among tens of thousands of distinct CDR3 sequences, more than 5.5% were seen once, and the ten largest hold about a third. The specimen comprised CD8+ T cells sorted from PBMCs, sampled about 5 days after the first yellow fever vaccination. The TCR originated in a man younger than 35 who received the YFV17D yellow fever vaccine. The chain is built from TRBV6-2 or TRBV6-3 and TRBJ2-3; D tentatively fits TRBD1 or TRBD2 (6 bases each). As DNA, the CDR3 is TGTGCCAGCAGTTACGCGTCCGGTTGGGGGGCCTCAGATACGCAGTATTTT. Its protein product is CASSYASGWGASDTQYF.